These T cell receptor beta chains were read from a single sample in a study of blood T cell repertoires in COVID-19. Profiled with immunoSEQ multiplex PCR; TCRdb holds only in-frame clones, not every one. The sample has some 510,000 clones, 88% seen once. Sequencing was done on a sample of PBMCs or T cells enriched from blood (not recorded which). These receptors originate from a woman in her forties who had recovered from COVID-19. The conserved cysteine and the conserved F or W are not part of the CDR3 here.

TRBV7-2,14,ASSIQLAGDFHEQF
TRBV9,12,ASSPPEANTEAF
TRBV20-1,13,SASAGVSYYNEQF
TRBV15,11,ATSPRDRETQY
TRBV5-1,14,ASSLVGGYDTGELF
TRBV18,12,ASSPPGDSEKLF
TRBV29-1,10,SVDRSSAEAF
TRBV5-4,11,ASSQTGTDTQY
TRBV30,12,AWSRDRNYEKLF
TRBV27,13,ASSPPKGAGTEAF
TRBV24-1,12,ATKSGAGANVLT
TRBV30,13,AWSSGQGSNQPQH
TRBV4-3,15,ASSQEISGYPAYEQY
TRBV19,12,ASSIGAKSSGAF
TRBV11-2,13,ASSLDSRGFTEAF
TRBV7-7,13,ASSLGSRNTGELF
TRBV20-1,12,SASGADGSYGYT
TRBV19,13,ATSPGTTNTGELF
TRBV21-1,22,ASSKVPWRQGMTSFLSYNSPLH
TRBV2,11,ASREYSGNTIY
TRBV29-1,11,SVVMSSGTEAF
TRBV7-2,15,ASSLERGVPGEGTQY
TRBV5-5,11,ASSPVHNSPLH
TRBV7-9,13,ASNLGRGRGEKLF
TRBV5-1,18,ASSFRVVGTGGRRDYGYT
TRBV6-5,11,SSQATSGNTIY
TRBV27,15,ASSPDGLLREGPEQY
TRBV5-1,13,ASSLGQGWGDEQY
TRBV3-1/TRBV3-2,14,ASSRQGSRVNTEAF
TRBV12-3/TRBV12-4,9,ASTPSIGYT
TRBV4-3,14,ASSPKPGQGAYEQY
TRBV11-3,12,ASSLSPAEETQY
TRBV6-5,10,ASSRGYNEQF
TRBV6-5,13,ASGLSGSSYNEQF
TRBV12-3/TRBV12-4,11,ASSQAGVQPQH
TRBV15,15,ATMRTSGIRVGETQY
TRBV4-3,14,ASSRWTSTATDTQY
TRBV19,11,ARMDRGGTEAF
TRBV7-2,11,ASSLLAGPTQY
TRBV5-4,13,ASSLDDRGTYEQY
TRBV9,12,ASSVEGPGGEQF
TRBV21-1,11,ASGSGTGHEQF
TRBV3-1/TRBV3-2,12,ASSQDGGLTEAF
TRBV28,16,ASSSPRSGTSGYNEQF
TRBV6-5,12,ASVTGTGNEKLF